The 21 T cell receptor beta chains below all came from one sample that was sequenced in a study of OX40 agonist ivuxolimab in advanced cancers. Profiled with immunoSEQ multiplex PCR; TCRdb holds only in-frame clones, not every one. The profile shows some 87,000 clones, 80% to 95% of them singletons. The source was CD4+ or CD8+ T cells sorted from blood, collected in a trial of the OX40 agonist ivuxolimab. These receptors were obtained from an adult with an advanced solid tumor such as melanoma, head and neck, liver or kidney cancer.

This chain joins TRBV28 and TRBJ1-1; 7 bases are shared with TRBD1. Germline V gene data show CDR1 as MDHEN and CDR2 as SYDVKM. The V gene end was trimmed by 5 bases and the J gene end by 1 base; junction bases not matched to a gene: 10. The CDR3 runs to 16 residues. The CDR3 region is CASSPRDSKGNTEAFF. CDR3 in DNA: TGTGCCAGCAGTCCCCGGGACAGCAAAGGGAACACTGAAGCTTTCTTT.

The gene calls are TRBV11-3 and TRBJ2-5; 8 bases line up with TRBD2. V gave up 5 bases and J gave up 4 bases; unmatched junction bases: 3. The CDR3 has 13 residues. CDR1 SGHNT and CDR2 YENEEA come from the germline V gene. The CDR3 is CASSTLAGETQYF. In nucleotides, the CDR3 is TGTGCCAGCAGCACGCTAGCGGGAGAGACCCAGTACTTC.

This chain uses TRBV9 with TRBJ2-7, with D possibly called TRBD1 or TRBD2 (6 bases each). V was trimmed by 4 bases and J by 4 bases, leaving 18 bases between them. The CDR3 consists of 15 residues. Germline V gene sequence: CDR1 SGDLS, CDR2 YYNGEE. The CDR3 is CASSFRGAGFYEQYF. The CDR3 region has the DNA TGTGCCAGCAGCTTTAGGGGGGCAGGGTTTTACGAGCAGTACTTC. Looking up the rest from reference TRBV9 and TRBJ2-7 gives the full variable domain: DSGVTQTPKHLITATGQRVTLRCSPRSGDLSVYWYQQSLDQGLQFLIQYYNGEERAKGNILERFSAQQFPDLHSELNLSSLELGDSALYFCASSFRGAGFYEQYFGPGTRLTVT.

This clone was detected only once. This chain links TRBV6-6 with TRBJ1-3; the D is unclear. Looked up from germline, CDR1 is MNHNY and CDR2 is SVGAGI (reference sequence). The CDR3 loop spans 13 amino acids. V lost 6 bases and J lost 3, with 9 bases in between. CDR3 sequence reads: CASRNPGGNTIYF. The CDR3 nucleotides are TGTGCCAGCAGGAACCCTGGTGGAAACACCATATATTTT.

The sample holds one count of this clone. The V gene is TRBV14, the J gene TRBJ2-4; 9 bases agree with TRBD2. V dropped 5 bases and J dropped 0; count of bases not matched to a gene: 11. The CDR3 has 18 residues. Germline V gene sequence: CDR1 SGHDN, CDR2 FVKESK. The CDR3 coding sequence is TGTGCCAGCAGCACCCGGGGAGCGGGGGGCCTAGCCAAAAACATTCAGTACTTC. It translates to CASSTRGAGGLAKNIQYF. The entire variable domain, with the rest obtained from reference TRBV14 and TRBJ2-4, is as follows: EAGVTQFPSHSVIEKGQTVTLRCDPISGHDNLYWYRRVMGKEIKFLLHFVKESKQDESGMPNNRFLAERTGGTYSTLKVQPAELEDSGVYFCASSTRGAGGLAKNIQYFGAGTRLSVL.

J is TRBJ2-7 and V is TRBV13, with 9 bases identical to TRBD2. V lost 4 bases to trimming and J lost 3 bases; unmatched junction nucleotides: 10. Germline V lookup: CDR1 PRHDT, CDR2 FYEKMQ (reference sequence). CDR3 length equals 16 residues. The CDR3 region is CASSSNPGLAGYEQYF. Written as DNA, the CDR3 is TGTGCCAGCAGCTCCAACCCGGGACTAGCTGGCTACGAGCAGTACTTC. The whole variable domain, remainder taken from reference TRBV13 and TRBJ2-7, is AAGVIQSPRHLIKEKRETATLKCYPIPRHDTVYWYQQGPGQDPQFLISFYEKMQSDKGSIPDRFSAQQFSDYHSELNMSSLELGDSALYFCASSSNPGLAGYEQYFGPGTRLTVT.

The sample holds a few counts of this clone. V gene TRBV11-3 combines with J gene TRBJ2-7; D tentatively reads TRBD1 or TRBD2 (6 bases each). Trimming left V 1 base short and J 7 bases short, with 17 bases between. The CDR3 length is 15 residues. Germline values: CDR1 SGHNT, CDR2 YENEEA. The CDR3 protein is CASSLAGASIREQYF. CDR3 nucleotides: TGTGCCAGCAGCTTAGCGGGGGCCTCCATTAGGGAGCAGTACTTC.

The chain links TRBV2 to TRBJ2-5; no definite D call. V lost 4 bases to trimming and J lost 2 bases, with 8 bases between them. The CDR3 is made up of 13 amino acids. Germline CDR1 reads SNHLY; CDR2 reads FYNNEI. CDR3 bases: TGTGCCAGCAGTGGAGAATTACAAGAGACCCAGTACTTC. Amino acids: CASSGELQETQYF.

The CDR3 spells CASGLPSTDTQYF. The CDR3 coding sequence is TGTGCTAGTGGTTTGCCAAGCACAGATACGCAGTATTTT. The J gene is TRBJ2-3, the V gene TRBV12-5; D uncertain. Trimming shortened V by 2 bases and J by 0 bases, and 3 bases separated the two germline ends. The CDR3 loop spans 13 amino acids. From germline, CDR1 is LGHNT and CDR2 FRNRAP.

The chain carries TRBV5-4 and TRBJ2-5, with D perhaps matching TRBD1 (5 bases). The CDR3 length is 15 residues. The V end lost 0 bases, the J end lost 0 bases, and 9 bases lay between the germline ends. Germline-derived CDR1 and CDR2 are SGHNT and YYREEE (reference sequence). The CDR3 sequence: CASSLGQPYQETQYF. The CDR3 bases are TGTGCCAGCAGCTTGGGACAGCCGTACCAAGAGACCCAGTACTTC.

The chain uses TRBV30 and TRBJ1-2; D is unclear. Germline CDR1 is GTSNPN and CDR2 is SVGIG (reference sequence). This CDR3 spans 14 amino acids. The V gene lost 2 bases and the J gene lost 0 bases, with 10 bases spanning the gap. The CDR3 DNA follows: TGTGCCTGGAGTTCAGAGTCCGCTAACTATGGCTACACCTTC. This gives the protein CAWSSESANYGYTF.

This clone was counted between two and nine times. The rearrangement joins TRBV28 to TRBJ1-1, with D perhaps TRBD1 (5 bases). This CDR3 contains 14 residues. Germline values: CDR1 MDHEN, CDR2 SYDVKM. V was cut by 8 bases and J by 1 base, with 14 bases left in between. CDR3 in DNA: TGTGCCAGCGGGGCGGCCCTTGAGAACACTGAAGCTTTCTTT. This sequence encodes CASGAALENTEAFF.

This rearrangement joins TRBV7-9 to TRBJ1-2, with D hard to call. The CDR3 length is 13 residues. Germline CDR1 is SEHNR and CDR2 is FQNEAQ (reference sequence). V lost 2 bases and J 2 bases, leaving 6 bases between the germline ends. The chain's CDR3 is CASSLIGNYGYTF. DNA for the CDR3: TGTGCCAGCAGCTTAATAGGGAACTATGGCTACACCTTC. The full variable domain, with the rest looked up from reference TRBV7-9 and TRBJ1-2, is DTGVSQNPRHKITKRGQNVTFRCDPISEHNRLYWYRQTLGQGPEFLTYFQNEAQLEKSRLLSDRFSAERPKGSFSTLEIQRTEQGDSAMYLCASSLIGNYGYTFGSGTRLTVV.

V and J are TRBV2 and TRBJ1-2; D is undetermined. Trimming left V 2 bases short and J 6 bases short, with 13 bases between. The CDR3 length is 14 residues. Germline V lookup: CDR1 SNHLY, CDR2 FYNNEI. In nucleotides, the CDR3 is TGTGCCAGCAGTGAAAGTACGGCCGGGGATGGCTACACCTTC. Its translation is CASSESTAGDGYTF.

The CDR3 reads CASSPPGTGGGGFTYEQYF. DNA of the CDR3: TGTGCCAGTAGTCCGCCCGGGACAGGGGGCGGCGGATTCACCTACGAGCAGTACTTC. The V gene is TRBV19, the J gene TRBJ2-7; 12 bases line up with TRBD1. The V segment lost 5 bases and the J segment 2 bases; nucleotides outside the gene matches: 16. The CDR3 consists of 19 residues. The V gene's germline CDR1 is LNHDA and CDR2 SQIVND (reference sequence).

The chain combines TRBV7-9 with TRBJ1-5; D is unclear. CDR3 size: 13 residues. V lost 5 bases and J 2 bases, leaving 7 bases between the germline ends. Germline V CDR1 and CDR2: SEHNR, FQNEAQ (reference sequence). CDR3 coding DNA: TGTGCCAGCAGCCCGGGTGGCAATCAGCCCCAGCATTTT. This sequence encodes CASSPGGNQPQHF.

This clone appeared once. The chain combines TRBV28 with TRBJ2-7; weak D call: TRBD2 (7 bases). The CDR3 spans 14 residues. Trimming took 8 bases from V and 4 from J, leaving 18 bases between them. Germline V gene lookup returns CDR1 MDHEN and CDR2 SYDVKM. The CDR3 bases are TGTGCCAGCCATGGGGGGGCAGGGCCGTACGAGCAGTACTTC. Translation gives CASHGGAGPYEQYF.

This chain uses TRBV11-3 with TRBJ2-3; D assignment may be TRBD1 or TRBD2 (7 bases each). The ends were cut back, 3 bases at V and 4 bases at J, with 11 bases in the middle. Germline values: CDR1 SGHNT, CDR2 YENEEA. The CDR3 covers 14 residues. The CDR3 here is CASSFPGGADTQYF. The CDR3 DNA reads as TGTGCCAGCAGCTTCCCAGGGGGGGCAGATACGCAGTATTTT.

J is TRBJ1-4 and V is TRBV29-1; D gene uncertain. CDR1 is SQVTM, CDR2 ANQGSEA, per germline. Deletions cut 5 bases from V and 7 bases from J, with 8 bases between. This CDR3 region has 11 residues. This CDR3 is CSVFSTEKLFF. In DNA form, the CDR3 reads TGCAGCGTTTTCAGTACTGAAAAACTGTTTTTT.

The CDR3: CASSFRGVGQETQYF. In DNA form, the CDR3 reads TGTGCCAGCAGCTTCAGGGGCGTCGGTCAAGAGACCCAGTACTTC. The V and J genes are TRBV5-6 and TRBJ2-5; D might be TRBD1 (6 bases). This CDR3 comprises 15 residues. Trimming shortened V by 2 bases and J by 2 bases, and 13 bases separated the two germline ends. The germline V gene has CDR1 SGHDT and CDR2 YYEEEE. Full variable domain (remainder filled in from reference TRBV5-6 and TRBJ2-5): DAGVTQSPTHLIKTRGQQVTLRCSPKSGHDTVSWYQQALGQGPQFIFQYYEEEERQRGNFPDRFSGHQFPNYSSELNVNALLLGDSALYLCASSFRGVGQETQYFGPGTRLLVL.

In this sample, this clone turned up a few times. The chain couples TRBV7-2 to TRBJ1-1; weak D call: TRBD1 (5 bases). The CDR3 length is 13 residues. CDR1 and CDR2 (germline): SGHTA, FQGNSA. Trimming shortened V by 8 bases and J by 4 bases, and 14 bases separated the two germline ends. CDR3 nucleotide sequence: TGTGCCAGCTGCCAGGGTGTTGGCACTGAAGCTTTCTTT. Protein product: CASCQGVGTEAFF.